The sequence of this T cell receptor beta chain was determined in a study of blood T cell repertoires in COVID-19. About the study: COVID-19 samples collected from the United States, Italy and Spain covered acute and convalescent phases. PBMCs, B-cell-depleted T cells, or T cells were the source of the cDNA or gDNA that made up the material.

Original processing methods: Researchers report that nucleated cell counts were estimated from reference gene primer amplification. Method: immunoSEQ multiplex PCR; TCRdb's copy keeps in-frame clones and lacks some. That table supplies the V and J calls and clone size; D and trimming were determined from the DNA. The sample consists of roughly 340,000 clones, about 90% of them appearing once. This CDR3 has 10 amino acids. Germline assignment: CDR1 KGHSH and CDR2 LQKENI. V was cut by 8 bases and J by 5 bases, with 4 bases left in between. The TCR sequence derives from a woman aged 18-30 years who had recovered from COVID-19. Sequenced sample: peripheral blood. The chain is built from TRBV18 and TRBJ2-1; D unclear. The CDR3 spells CASANNEQFF. CDR3 bases: TGTGCCAGCGCTAACAATGAGCAGTTCTTC. The variable domain in full, with the rest retrieved from reference TRBV18 and TRBJ2-1, is NAGVMQNPRHLVRRRGQEARLRCSPMKGHSHVYWYRQLPEEGLKFMVYLQKENIIDESGMPKERFSAEFPKEGPSILRIQQVVRGDSAAYFCASANNEQFFGPGTRLTVL.